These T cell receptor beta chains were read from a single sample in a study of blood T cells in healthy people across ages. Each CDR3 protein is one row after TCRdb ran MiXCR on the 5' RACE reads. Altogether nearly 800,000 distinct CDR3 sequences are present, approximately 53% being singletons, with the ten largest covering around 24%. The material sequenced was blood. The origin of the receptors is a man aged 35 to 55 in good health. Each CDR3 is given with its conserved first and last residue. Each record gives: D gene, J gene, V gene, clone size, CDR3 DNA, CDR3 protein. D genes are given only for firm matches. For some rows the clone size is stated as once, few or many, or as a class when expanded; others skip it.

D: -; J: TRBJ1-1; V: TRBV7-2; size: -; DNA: TGTGCCAGCAGCTTAGAGATTAACATGAACACTGAAGCTTTCTTT; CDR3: CASSLEINMNTEAFF
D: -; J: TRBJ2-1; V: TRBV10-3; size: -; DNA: TGTGCCATCAGTGTAGGCGGACTTGACTCCTACAATGAGCAGTTCTTC; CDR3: CAISVGGLDSYNEQFF
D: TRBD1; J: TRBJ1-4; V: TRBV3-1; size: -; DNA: TGTGCCAGCAGCCATGGGGACAGCAGTAATGAAGAACTGTTTTTT; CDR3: CASSHGDSSNEELFF
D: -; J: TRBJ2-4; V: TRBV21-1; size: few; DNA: TGTGCCAGCAGCAAAGGTGCGGTACCCCAGGGAGCCAAAAACATTCAGTACTTC; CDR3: CASSKGAVPQGAKNIQYF
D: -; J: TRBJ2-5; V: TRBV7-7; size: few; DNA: TGTGCCAGCAGCATCGAAATCGGAGGGGAGGAAGAGACCCAGTACTTC; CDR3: CASSIEIGGEEETQYF
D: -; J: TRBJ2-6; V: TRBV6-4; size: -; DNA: TGTGCCAGCAGCCCTGTAGGGTCTGGGGCCAACGTCCTGACTTTC; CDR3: CASSPVGSGANVLTF
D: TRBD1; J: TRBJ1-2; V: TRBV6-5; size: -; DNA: TGTGCCAGCAGTTACTCATCGGGACAGGGGACGACTGGGGACTATGGCTACACCTTC; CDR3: CASSYSSGQGTTGDYGYTF
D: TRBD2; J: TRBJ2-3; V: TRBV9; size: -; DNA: TGTGCCAGCAGCGTAGGACCAGCGGGAGTTGTTATAGATACGCAGTATTTT; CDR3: CASSVGPAGVVIDTQYF
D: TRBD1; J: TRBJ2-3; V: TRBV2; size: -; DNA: TGTGCCAGCAGGTCAGGGGGAACCACAGATACGCAGTATTTT; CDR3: CASRSGGTTDTQYF
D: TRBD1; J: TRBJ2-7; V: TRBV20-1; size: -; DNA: TGCAGTGCTAGTCGGCCAGGGGGCGGTTCCTACGAGCAGTACTTC; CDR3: CSASRPGGGSYEQYF
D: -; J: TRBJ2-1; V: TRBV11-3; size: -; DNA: TGTGCCAGCAGCCGAGATACACTAGGCAATGAGCAGTTCTTC; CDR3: CASSRDTLGNEQFF
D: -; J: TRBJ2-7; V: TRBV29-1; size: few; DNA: TGCAGCGTTCAGGCCACTGTTAAGGCCTACGAGCAGTACTTC; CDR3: CSVQATVKAYEQYF
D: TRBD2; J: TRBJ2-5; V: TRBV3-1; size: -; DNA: TGTGCCAGCAGCCAAGAGCTCGGACTAGCGGGGGGTGGAGAGACCCAGTACTTC; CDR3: CASSQELGLAGGGETQYF
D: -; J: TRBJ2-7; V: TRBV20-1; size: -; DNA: TGCAGTGCTAGAGATCGGGCTAGCGCTGACTACGAGCAGTACTTC; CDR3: CSARDRASADYEQYF
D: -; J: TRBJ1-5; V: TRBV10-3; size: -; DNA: TGTGCCATCAGTGAGAGTTCAGGGAAATCCAATCAGCCCCAGCATTTT; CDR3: CAISESSGKSNQPQHF
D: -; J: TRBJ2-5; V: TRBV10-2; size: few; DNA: TGCGCCAGCAGTGAGTCCGGGATCCAAGAGACCCAGTACTTC; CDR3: CASSESGIQETQYF
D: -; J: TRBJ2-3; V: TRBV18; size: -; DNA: TGTGCCAGCTCACCATCTAACAGGGAAGGAGATACGCAGTATTTT; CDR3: CASSPSNREGDTQYF
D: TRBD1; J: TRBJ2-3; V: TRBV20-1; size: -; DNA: TGCAGTGCCGACATCGGACAGGGAGGCACAGATACGCAGTATTTT; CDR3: CSADIGQGGTDTQYF
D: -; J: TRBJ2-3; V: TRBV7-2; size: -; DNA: TGTGCCAGCAGCTTAGGGGGACATGAAACAGATACGCAGTATTTT; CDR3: CASSLGGHETDTQYF
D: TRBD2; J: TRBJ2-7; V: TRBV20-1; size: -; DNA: TGCAGTGCTAGCGCGGGACTAGCGGGGGTTAGCTCCTACAATGAGCAGTACTTC; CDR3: CSASAGLAGVSSYNEQYF
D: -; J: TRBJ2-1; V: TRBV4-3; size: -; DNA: TGCGCCAGCAGCCAAGATGCCCTAGCCCAATCCAATGAGCAGTTCTTC; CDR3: CASSQDALAQSNEQFF
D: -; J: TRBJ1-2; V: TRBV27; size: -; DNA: TGTGCCAGCAGTTTAGTTGGCCCATATGGCTACACCTTC; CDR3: CASSLVGPYGYTF
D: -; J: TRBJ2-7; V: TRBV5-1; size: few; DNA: TGCGCCAGCAGTGGTGGGAGATTCCCCTCCTACGAGCAGTACTTC; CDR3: CASSGGRFPSYEQYF
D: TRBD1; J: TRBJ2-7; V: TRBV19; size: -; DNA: TGTGCCGGTAGTATGCCGGGACAGGTTCCCTACGAGCAGTACTTC; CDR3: CAGSMPGQVPYEQYF
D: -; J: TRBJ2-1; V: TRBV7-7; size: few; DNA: TGTGCTAGCAGCCCGACGCGGGCCAATGAGCAGTTCTTC; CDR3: CASSPTRANEQFF
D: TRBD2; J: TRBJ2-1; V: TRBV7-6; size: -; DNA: TGTGCCAGCACAAAAGAACTAGCGGGGGGGTACAATGAGCAGTTCTTC; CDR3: CASTKELAGGYNEQFF